These T cell receptor beta chains were read from a single sample in a study of T cell changes during pregnancy in multiple sclerosis. This table comes from immunoSEQ multiplex PCR, and its TCRdb copy is limited to in-frame clones, with some not included. Of about 60,000 clones listed, 85% to 95% are singletons. The material was CD8+ T cells from peripheral blood mononuclear cells, obtained in the second trimester of pregnancy. The receptor set was obtained from a female donor with multiple sclerosis, enrolled in a pregnancy study. Both conserved end residues are part of each CDR3. The D gene is left open where the match is weak. Rows give clone size only sometimes, using once, few, many, or a class for an expanded clone.

v_gene: TRBV5-5; d_gene: TRBD2; abundance: -; j_gene: TRBJ2-3; CDR3nt: TGTGCCAGCAGCGGACTAGCGGGAGGGCTCGCAGATACGCAGTATTTT; CDR3aa: CASSGLAGGLADTQYF
v_gene: TRBV27; d_gene: -; abundance: few; j_gene: TRBJ1-5; CDR3nt: TGTGCCACCGGACAAATCAATCAGCCCCAGCATTTT; CDR3aa: CATGQINQPQHF
v_gene: TRBV11-2; d_gene: TRBD1; abundance: -; j_gene: TRBJ2-5; CDR3nt: TGTGCCAGCAGCCCCCCAGACAGGGTGTTTCAAGAGACCCAGTACTTC; CDR3aa: CASSPPDRVFQETQYF
v_gene: TRBV15; d_gene: TRBD2; abundance: -; j_gene: TRBJ2-7; CDR3nt: TGTGCCACCAGCAATCCTAGCGGACTATCCTACGAGCAGTACTTC; CDR3aa: CATSNPSGLSYEQYF
v_gene: TRBV4-1; d_gene: -; abundance: -; j_gene: TRBJ1-1; CDR3nt: TGCGCCAGCAGCCAGGTGGGGGGCACTGAAGCTTTCTTT; CDR3aa: CASSQVGGTEAFF
v_gene: TRBV2; d_gene: TRBD2; abundance: -; j_gene: TRBJ2-7; CDR3nt: TGTGCCAGCAGCGGACTAGCGGGAGCCTACGAGCAGTACTTC; CDR3aa: CASSGLAGAYEQYF
v_gene: TRBV25-1; d_gene: TRBD2; abundance: -; j_gene: TRBJ2-5; CDR3nt: TGTGCCAGCACCCTGGGGATAACTAGCGGAACCGCGGAAGAGACCCAGTACTTC; CDR3aa: CASTLGITSGTAEETQYF
v_gene: TRBV30; d_gene: TRBD1; abundance: -; j_gene: TRBJ1-2; CDR3nt: TGTGCCTCAGTTGACAGGGGGGTCTATGGCTACACCTTC; CDR3aa: CASVDRGVYGYTF
v_gene: TRBV4-1; d_gene: -; abundance: once; j_gene: TRBJ2-2; CDR3nt: TGCGCCAGCAGCTTTGGCGGGTCCGGGGAGCTGTTTTTT; CDR3aa: CASSFGGSGELFF
v_gene: TRBV7-9; d_gene: TRBD2; abundance: -; j_gene: TRBJ2-7; CDR3nt: TGTGCCAGCAGCTTAGTGGCGGGAGGGCCGTACGAGCAGTACTTC; CDR3aa: CASSLVAGGPYEQYF
v_gene: TRBV6-6; d_gene: TRBD2; abundance: -; j_gene: TRBJ2-5; CDR3nt: TGTGCCAGCAGTTTCAGGACTAGCGAACAAGAGACCCAGTACTTC; CDR3aa: CASSFRTSEQETQYF
v_gene: TRBV6-4; d_gene: TRBD1; abundance: few; j_gene: TRBJ2-6; CDR3nt: TGTGCCAGCAGTTCGACAGGGTCCGTTGGGGCCAACGTCCTGACTTTC; CDR3aa: CASSSTGSVGANVLTF
v_gene: TRBV29-1; d_gene: -; abundance: -; j_gene: TRBJ2-4; CDR3nt: TGCAGCGTTGTTTTCCACCGGGCCAAAAACATTCAGTACTTC; CDR3aa: CSVVFHRAKNIQYF
v_gene: TRBV28; d_gene: TRBD2; abundance: -; j_gene: TRBJ2-7; CDR3nt: TGTGCCAGCAGTCTTTCCCTAGCGGGAGCGGGATACGAGCAGTACTTC; CDR3aa: CASSLSLAGAGYEQYF
v_gene: TRBV5-8; d_gene: -; abundance: -; j_gene: TRBJ2-7; CDR3nt: TGTGCCAGCAGCTTCGGACAGTCCTACGAGCAGTACTTC; CDR3aa: CASSFGQSYEQYF
v_gene: TRBV7-8; d_gene: -; abundance: -; j_gene: TRBJ1-1; CDR3nt: TGTGCCAGCAGCTTATATCTTCCAGGGGACACTGAAGCTTTCTTT; CDR3aa: CASSLYLPGDTEAFF
v_gene: TRBV5-5; d_gene: -; abundance: -; j_gene: TRBJ2-5; CDR3nt: TGTGCCAGCAGCCAGACAGTAGGAGAGACCCAGTACTTC; CDR3aa: CASSQTVGETQYF
v_gene: TRBV7-2; d_gene: TRBD1; abundance: -; j_gene: TRBJ1-4; CDR3nt: TGTGCCAGCAGCGGACAGGGGCGAACTAATGAAAAACTGTTTTTT; CDR3aa: CASSGQGRTNEKLFF
v_gene: TRBV27; d_gene: -; abundance: once; j_gene: TRBJ2-7; CDR3nt: TGTGCCAGCAGTACTTTCTTTGACTACGAGCAGTACTTC; CDR3aa: CASSTFFDYEQYF
v_gene: TRBV29-1; d_gene: -; abundance: -; j_gene: TRBJ2-1; CDR3nt: TGCAGCGTTCTTTCCAGGTACAATGAGCAGTTCTTC; CDR3aa: CSVLSRYNEQFF
v_gene: TRBV15; d_gene: -; abundance: -; j_gene: TRBJ1-5; CDR3nt: TGTGCCACCGCTCTAAGGGATGGTGTAGGAGGGTTTCCTCAGCCCCAGCATTTT; CDR3aa: CATALRDGVGGFPQPQHF
v_gene: TRBV19; d_gene: TRBD1; abundance: -; j_gene: TRBJ1-5; CDR3nt: TGTGCCAGTAGTACCTTGGCAGGGGGAAATCAGCCCCAGCATTTT; CDR3aa: CASSTLAGGNQPQHF
v_gene: TRBV5-1; d_gene: TRBD1; abundance: -; j_gene: TRBJ1-1; CDR3nt: TGCGCCAGCAGCCTCCGGACAGGGGGGAACACTGAAGCTTTCTTT; CDR3aa: CASSLRTGGNTEAFF
v_gene: TRBV4-3; d_gene: TRBD2; abundance: -; j_gene: TRBJ2-2; CDR3nt: TGCGCCAGCAGCCAAGCTATAGCGGGAGTCACCGGGGAGCTGTTTTTT; CDR3aa: CASSQAIAGVTGELFF
v_gene: TRBV6-4; d_gene: -; abundance: -; j_gene: TRBJ1-1; CDR3nt: TGTGCCAGCAGTGACTCGAGTGAGAACACTGAAGCTTTCTTT; CDR3aa: CASSDSSENTEAFF
v_gene: TRBV2; d_gene: TRBD1; abundance: -; j_gene: TRBJ1-5; CDR3nt: TGTGCCAGCAGGGTGACAGGGATGGGCAATCAGCCCCAGCATTTT; CDR3aa: CASRVTGMGNQPQHF
v_gene: TRBV4-2; d_gene: -; abundance: -; j_gene: TRBJ2-3; CDR3nt: TGTGCCAGCAGCCAAGAGGACGGGAGTGGAGATACGCAGTATTTT; CDR3aa: CASSQEDGSGDTQYF
v_gene: TRBV28; d_gene: -; abundance: -; j_gene: TRBJ2-7; CDR3nt: TGTGCCAGCTCCCCAGCGGGCAACCCCAGGTACGAGCAGTACTTC; CDR3aa: CASSPAGNPRYEQYF
v_gene: TRBV7-3; d_gene: TRBD2; abundance: -; j_gene: TRBJ2-1; CDR3nt: TGTGCCAGCAGCTTAGCGGGAGGGCCCTACAATGAGCAGTTCTTC; CDR3aa: CASSLAGGPYNEQFF
v_gene: TRBV2; d_gene: TRBD2; abundance: -; j_gene: TRBJ2-5; CDR3nt: TGTGCCAGCACGGTAGCGGGAAGACTCCAAGAGACCCAGTACTTC; CDR3aa: CASTVAGRLQETQYF
v_gene: TRBV6-1; d_gene: -; abundance: -; j_gene: TRBJ2-7; CDR3nt: TGTGCCAGCAGCAAAGGACAGCCATACGAGCAGTACTTC; CDR3aa: CASSKGQPYEQYF
v_gene: TRBV4-1; d_gene: TRBD2; abundance: -; j_gene: TRBJ2-7; CDR3nt: TGCGCCAGCAGCCAGTGGCCTAGCGGGCGACCGGGCTACGAGCAGTACTTC; CDR3aa: CASSQWPSGRPGYEQYF
v_gene: TRBV19; d_gene: TRBD1; abundance: -; j_gene: TRBJ2-1; CDR3nt: TGTGCCAGTAGTCCCAGTGCCAGGGGGCACAATGAGCAGTTCTTC; CDR3aa: CASSPSARGHNEQFF
v_gene: TRBV9; d_gene: -; abundance: -; j_gene: TRBJ2-1; CDR3nt: TGTGCCAGCAGCGTCGATAAAGGGGGTTTCGCCTACAATGAGCAGTTCTTC; CDR3aa: CASSVDKGGFAYNEQFF
v_gene: TRBV29-1; d_gene: TRBD1; abundance: once; j_gene: TRBJ2-1; CDR3nt: TGTAGCGCCCCCCGGGACAGGGTGACCCATGAGCAGTTCTTC; CDR3aa: CSAPRDRVTHEQFF
v_gene: TRBV7-2; d_gene: TRBD2; abundance: -; j_gene: TRBJ2-1; CDR3nt: TGTGCCAGCAGCTTAGGAACGGGAGGAGGGAATGAGCAGTTCTTC; CDR3aa: CASSLGTGGGNEQFF
v_gene: TRBV9; d_gene: -; abundance: once; j_gene: TRBJ1-1; CDR3nt: TGTGCCAGCAGCGTAGGAAATCTAGGGGCCCTTGGCACTGAAGCTTTCTTT; CDR3aa: CASSVGNLGALGTEAFF
v_gene: TRBV29-1; d_gene: TRBD1; abundance: -; j_gene: TRBJ2-7; CDR3nt: TGCAGCGTTATGGGACAGGGCGGCTACGAGCAGTACTTC; CDR3aa: CSVMGQGGYEQYF
v_gene: TRBV15; d_gene: TRBD2; abundance: -; j_gene: TRBJ2-7; CDR3nt: TGTGCCACCAGCCTGGCGGGAGGGCCCTACGAGCAGTACTTC; CDR3aa: CATSLAGGPYEQYF
v_gene: TRBV19; d_gene: TRBD2; abundance: -; j_gene: TRBJ2-7; CDR3nt: TGTGCCAGTAGTATATGGCGGGGGGATTACGAGCAGTACTTC; CDR3aa: CASSIWRGDYEQYF
v_gene: TRBV27; d_gene: TRBD2; abundance: -; j_gene: TRBJ2-7; CDR3nt: TGTGCCAGCAGTTCCGGTAGCGGGGTTGGATACGAGCAGTACTTC; CDR3aa: CASSSGSGVGYEQYF
v_gene: TRBV27; d_gene: TRBD1; abundance: -; j_gene: TRBJ1-1; CDR3nt: TGTGCCAGCAGTCTACGACAGGGTTCGGGAGCTTTCTTT; CDR3aa: CASSLRQGSGAFF
v_gene: TRBV5-1; d_gene: -; abundance: -; j_gene: TRBJ1-1; CDR3nt: TGCGCCAGCAGCCTCCAGGGTGAAGCTTTCTTT; CDR3aa: CASSLQGEAFF
v_gene: TRBV19; d_gene: TRBD1; abundance: -; j_gene: TRBJ2-1; CDR3nt: TGTGCCAGTAGTACCTGGGACAGGGGTGGCGAGCAGTTCTTC; CDR3aa: CASSTWDRGGEQFF
v_gene: TRBV6-5; d_gene: -; abundance: -; j_gene: TRBJ2-6; CDR3nt: TGTGCCAGCAATCCCCAGGGAGGGGCCAACGTCCTGACTTTC; CDR3aa: CASNPQGGANVLTF
v_gene: TRBV23-1; d_gene: -; abundance: -; j_gene: TRBJ2-7; CDR3nt: TGCGCCAGCAGTCAATCGGGACATCTCTCCTACGAGCAGTACTTC; CDR3aa: CASSQSGHLSYEQYF
v_gene: TRBV7-2; d_gene: -; abundance: -; j_gene: TRBJ1-2; CDR3nt: TGTGCCAGCGTCGACGGGGGGGGTTACGTTCATGGCTACACCTTC; CDR3aa: CASVDGGGYVHGYTF
v_gene: TRBV19; d_gene: TRBD2; abundance: -; j_gene: TRBJ2-7; CDR3nt: TGTGCCAGTACCCCGTATAGCGGGAGTAAGTACGAGCAGTACTTC; CDR3aa: CASTPYSGSKYEQYF
v_gene: TRBV7-9; d_gene: TRBD2; abundance: -; j_gene: TRBJ2-3; CDR3nt: TGTGCCAGCAAGGGGCGGGAGCCAGATCTAACAGATACGCAGTATTTT; CDR3aa: CASKGREPDLTDTQYF
v_gene: TRBV28; d_gene: TRBD1; abundance: -; j_gene: TRBJ2-3; CDR3nt: TGTGCCAGCAGTTTATTAGGGACAGGATTAGACACGCAGTATTTT; CDR3aa: CASSLLGTGLDTQYF
v_gene: TRBV9; d_gene: TRBD2; abundance: once; j_gene: TRBJ2-1; CDR3nt: TGTGCCAGCAGCGTAGCATGGGGGGGAGCCAGAGATGAGCAGTTCTTC; CDR3aa: CASSVAWGGARDEQFF
v_gene: TRBV11-2; d_gene: TRBD1; abundance: -; j_gene: TRBJ2-5; CDR3nt: TGTGCCAGCAGATACCGGGACAGGCTTCAAGAGACCCAGTACTTC; CDR3aa: CASRYRDRLQETQYF
v_gene: TRBV4-1; d_gene: TRBD2; abundance: -; j_gene: TRBJ2-3; CDR3nt: TGCGCCAGCAGCCTGCGTATTGGCGGGAGAACAGATACGCAGTATTTT; CDR3aa: CASSLRIGGRTDTQYF
v_gene: TRBV9; d_gene: -; abundance: once; j_gene: TRBJ2-3; CDR3nt: TGTGCCAGCAGCCCCGGTTTTGGCACAGATACGCAGTATTTT; CDR3aa: CASSPGFGTDTQYF
v_gene: TRBV5-4; d_gene: -; abundance: once; j_gene: TRBJ1-2; CDR3nt: TGTGCCAGCAGCCCGAGGCAGGGGAGCTATGGCTACACCTTC; CDR3aa: CASSPRQGSYGYTF
v_gene: TRBV30; d_gene: TRBD1; abundance: -; j_gene: TRBJ2-6; CDR3nt: TGTGCCTGGACAATTAGGGGACAGGGGCCCGAGACTGCTGGGGCCAACGTCCTGACTTTC; CDR3aa: CAWTIRGQGPETAGANVLTF
v_gene: TRBV7-2; d_gene: -; abundance: -; j_gene: TRBJ1-1; CDR3nt: TGTGCCAGCAGCCCCATGGGGGGTGCTGAAGCTTTCTTT; CDR3aa: CASSPMGGAEAFF